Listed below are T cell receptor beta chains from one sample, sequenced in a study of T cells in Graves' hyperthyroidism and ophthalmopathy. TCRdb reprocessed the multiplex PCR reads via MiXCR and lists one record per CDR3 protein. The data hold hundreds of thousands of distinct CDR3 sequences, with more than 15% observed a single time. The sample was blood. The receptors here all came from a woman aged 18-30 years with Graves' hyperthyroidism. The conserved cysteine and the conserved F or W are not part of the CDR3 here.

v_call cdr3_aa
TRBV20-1 SARSGGYGETQY
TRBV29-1 SVWTGTNYGYT
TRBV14 ASSQTGYRHEQY
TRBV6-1 ASSNHFATAPRLETQY
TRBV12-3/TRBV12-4 ASSTRDRVTEKLF
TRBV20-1 SAPPSAGVGNYGYT
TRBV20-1 SARVVASGRASTQY
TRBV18 ASSDKGGYNEQF
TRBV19 ATTGDLGGGNQPQH
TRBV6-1 ASRGTGGFNQPQH
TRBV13 ASSPRAASGNTGELF
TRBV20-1 SALTAINNEQF
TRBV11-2 ASSLKAGNNYGYT
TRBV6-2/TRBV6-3 ASSYVGQPYEQY
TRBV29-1 SVAMAGGNTEAF
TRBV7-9 ASSLGQGAIQPQH
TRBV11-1 ASSLGWTIPTGELF
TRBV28 ASTRDSANTGELF
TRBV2 ASSVDSGNTIY
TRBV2 ASSADRGEDTQY
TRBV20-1 SARERGWEEKLF
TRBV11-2 ASSDRGPATEAF
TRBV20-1 SARDSDRVGEQY
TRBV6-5 ASSLVPGDRNRGYT
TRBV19 ASSISGDGNQPQH
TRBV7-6 ASSLGGGATDGEQY
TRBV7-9 ASSLLGSGRTDTQY
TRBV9 ASSVSPSPFSWPVSGGHTEAF
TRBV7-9 ASSLVGGPGTEAF
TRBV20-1 SEPRGGGYT
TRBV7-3 ASSFSGGTYNEQF
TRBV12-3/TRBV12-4 ASSLARVEQF
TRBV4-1 ASSQDSPPAPGRSVNEQF
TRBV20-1 SAIDGSYEQY
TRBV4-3 ASSLPSDEQY
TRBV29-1 SVEGTGLYEQY
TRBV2 ASSFDNEQF
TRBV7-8 ASSWGWSRGQPQH
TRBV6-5 ASSYGGGRSSGLEAF
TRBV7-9 ASSSPFANEQF
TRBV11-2 ASSLIGTAGNTIY
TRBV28 AIERGERNTQY
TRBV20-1 SAREVSGLNEQF
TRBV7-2 ASSLWGGSSNQPQH
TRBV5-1 ASSRRSIVGPKANTEAF
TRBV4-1 ASASQVWDSPLH
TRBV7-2 ASSFVGDTDEAF
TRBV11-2 ASSRPGQGVPNGGNTIY
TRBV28 ASSFATGREETQY
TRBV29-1 SVQQVNTEAF
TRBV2 ASNRLAYEQF
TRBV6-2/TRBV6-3 ASATGTNTEAF
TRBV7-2 ASSPKNIQY